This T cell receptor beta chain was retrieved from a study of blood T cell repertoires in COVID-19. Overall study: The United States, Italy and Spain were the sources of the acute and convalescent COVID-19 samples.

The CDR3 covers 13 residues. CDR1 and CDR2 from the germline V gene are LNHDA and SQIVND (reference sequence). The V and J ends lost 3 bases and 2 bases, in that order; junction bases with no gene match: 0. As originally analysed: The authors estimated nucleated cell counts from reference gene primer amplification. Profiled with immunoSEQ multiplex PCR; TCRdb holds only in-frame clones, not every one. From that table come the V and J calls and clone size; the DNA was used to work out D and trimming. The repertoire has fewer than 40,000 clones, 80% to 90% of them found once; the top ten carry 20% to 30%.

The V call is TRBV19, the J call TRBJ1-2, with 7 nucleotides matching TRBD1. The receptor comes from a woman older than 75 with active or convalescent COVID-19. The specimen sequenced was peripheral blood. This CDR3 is CASSMGQNYGYTF. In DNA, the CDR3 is TGTGCCAGTAGTATGGGACAGAACTATGGCTACACCTTC.